The T cell receptor beta chain under discussion was sequenced for a study of T cell responses to AZD1222 COVID-19 vaccine. Study-level information: Second-dose timings of about 4 or about 12 weeks were pooled.

Germline V lookup: CDR1 MNHEY, CDR2 SVGEGT. V shed 6 bases and J shed 3 bases, with 15 bases lying between them. The CDR3 is made up of 14 amino acids. The data were produced by immunoSEQ multiplex PCR, yet TCRdb's version contains in-frame clones alone and is incomplete. The sample consists of fewer than 200,000 clones, more than 80% of them appearing once. Comment on this clone: The antigen remains unidentified.

Study-wide points: In a largely white British group with more females than males, clonal diversity was possibly underestimated.

This specimen was peripheral blood, taken on day 0 of AZD1222 vaccination. The genes are TRBV6-2 or TRBV6-3 and TRBJ2-7; weak D call: TRBD2 (5 bases). The receptor was derived from an adult in good health. The CDR3 DNA is TGTGCCAGCAGCCCGGGGTTTGGGATCTACGAGCAGTACTTC. It codes for CASSPGFGIYEQYF.